This entry features one T cell receptor beta chain sequence. This sample was included in a study of monozygotic twins with inflammatory bowel disease. TCRalpha and TCRbeta cDNA went through nested PCRs of approximately 16 and 10 cycles, two in total. No DNA is given; TCRdb re-called the 5' RACE reads and lists each CDR3 protein once. Here the sample table reports some 160,000 distinct CDR3 sequences. In germline, CDR1 is LNHDA, CDR2 SQIVND (reference sequence). The length of the CDR3 is 15 residues. The sequenced sample was blood. This TCR derives from a human donor with ulcerative colitis or Crohn's disease, or a healthy co-twin of an affected twin (not recorded which). The genes are TRBV19 and TRBJ1-1; TCRdb designates TRBD1, a call that cannot be tested without DNA. CDR3 sequence reads: CASSIKAPRGTEAFF.